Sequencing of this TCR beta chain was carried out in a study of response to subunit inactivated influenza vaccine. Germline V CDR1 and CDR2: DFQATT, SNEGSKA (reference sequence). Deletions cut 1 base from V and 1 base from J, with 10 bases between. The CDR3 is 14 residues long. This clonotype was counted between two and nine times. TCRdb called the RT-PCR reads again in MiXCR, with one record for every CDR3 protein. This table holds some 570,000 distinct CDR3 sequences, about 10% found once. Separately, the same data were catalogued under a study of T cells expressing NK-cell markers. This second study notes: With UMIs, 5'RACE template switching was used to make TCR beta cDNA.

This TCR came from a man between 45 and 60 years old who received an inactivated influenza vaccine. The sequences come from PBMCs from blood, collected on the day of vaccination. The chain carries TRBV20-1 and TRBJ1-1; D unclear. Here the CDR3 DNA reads TGCAGTGCTAGAGTTGGGAGAACGAACACTGAAGCTTTCTTT. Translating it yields CSARVGRTNTEAFF.